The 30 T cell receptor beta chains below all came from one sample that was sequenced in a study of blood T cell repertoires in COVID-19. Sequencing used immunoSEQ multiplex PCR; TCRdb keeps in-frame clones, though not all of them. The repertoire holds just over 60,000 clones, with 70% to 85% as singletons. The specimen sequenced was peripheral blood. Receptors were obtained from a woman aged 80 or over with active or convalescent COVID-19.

Written as DNA, the CDR3 is TGTGCCAGCAGCGGGGACCCCGGGGGGGCCGGGGAGCTGTTTTTT. Amino acids: CASSGDPGGAGELFF. The V call is TRBV9, the J call TRBJ2-2, with TRBD2 identical over 8 bases. This CDR3 is built from 15 residues. Trimming cost V 3 bases and J 6 bases; bases outside gene matches: 7. Germline CDR1 reads SGDLS; CDR2 reads YYNGEE.

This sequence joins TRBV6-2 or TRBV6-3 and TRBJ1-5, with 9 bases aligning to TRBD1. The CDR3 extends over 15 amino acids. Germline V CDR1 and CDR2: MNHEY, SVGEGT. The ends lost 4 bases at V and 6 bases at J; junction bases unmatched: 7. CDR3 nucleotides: TGTGCCAGCAGTTCCCCGGACAGGGGTTTTCAGCCCCAGCATTTT. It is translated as CASSSPDRGFQPQHF.

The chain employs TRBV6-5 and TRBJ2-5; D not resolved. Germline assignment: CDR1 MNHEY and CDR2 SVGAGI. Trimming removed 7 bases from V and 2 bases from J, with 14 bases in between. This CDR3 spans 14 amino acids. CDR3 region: CASTLGPVQETQYF. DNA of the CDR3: TGTGCCAGCACCCTAGGTCCCGTGCAAGAGACCCAGTACTTC.

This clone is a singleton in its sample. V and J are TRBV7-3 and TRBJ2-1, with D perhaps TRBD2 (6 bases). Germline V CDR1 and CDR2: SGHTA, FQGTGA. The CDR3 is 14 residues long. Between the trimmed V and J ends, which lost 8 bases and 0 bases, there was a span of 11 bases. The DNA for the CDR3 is TGTGCCAGCTCCCCCGGGAGCTCCTACAATGAGCAGTTCTTC. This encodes CASSPGSSYNEQFF.

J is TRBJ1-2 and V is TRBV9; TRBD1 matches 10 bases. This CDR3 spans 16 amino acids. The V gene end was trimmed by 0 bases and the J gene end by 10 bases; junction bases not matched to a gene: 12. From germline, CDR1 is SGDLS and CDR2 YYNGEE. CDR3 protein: CASSVATGWDRGFYTF. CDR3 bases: TGTGCCAGCAGCGTAGCTACGGGTTGGGACAGGGGCTTCTACACCTTC.

CDR3 sequence: CASSLSSGGTGELFF. The CDR3 DNA reads as TGCGCCAGCAGCTTATCCAGCGGTGGGACCGGGGAGCTGTTTTTT. The rearrangement uses TRBV5-1 and TRBJ2-2, with a weak D call TRBD2 (5 bases). The CDR3 loop spans 15 amino acids. Per the germline V gene, CDR1 is SGHRS and CDR2 is YFSETQ. Trimming took 2 bases from V and 5 from J, leaving 13 bases between them. Together with reference TRBV5-1 and TRBJ2-2, the CDR3 gives the full variable domain: KAGVTQTPRYLIKTRGQQVTLSCSPISGHRSVSWYQQTPGQGLQFLFEYFSETQRNKGNFPGRFSGRQFSNSRSEMNVSTLELGDSALYLCASSLSSGGTGELFFGEGSRLTVL.

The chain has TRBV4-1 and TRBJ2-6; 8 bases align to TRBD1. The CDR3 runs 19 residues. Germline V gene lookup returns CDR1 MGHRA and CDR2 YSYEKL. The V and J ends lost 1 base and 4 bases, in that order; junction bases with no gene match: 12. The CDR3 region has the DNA TGCGCCAGCAGCCAAGGTCGTGGACAGGGAAATTCCGGGGCCAACGTCCTGACTTTC. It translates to CASSQGRGQGNSGANVLTF.

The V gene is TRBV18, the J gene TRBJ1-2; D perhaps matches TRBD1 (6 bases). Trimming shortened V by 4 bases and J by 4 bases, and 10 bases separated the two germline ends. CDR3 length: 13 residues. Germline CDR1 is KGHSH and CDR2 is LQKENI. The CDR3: CASSLGQSYGYTF. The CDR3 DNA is TGTGCCAGCTCACTAGGACAGAGCTATGGCTACACCTTC.

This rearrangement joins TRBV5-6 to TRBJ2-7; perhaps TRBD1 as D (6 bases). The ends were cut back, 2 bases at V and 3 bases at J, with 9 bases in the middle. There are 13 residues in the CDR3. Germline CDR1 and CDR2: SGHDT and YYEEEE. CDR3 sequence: CASSLQGGYEQYF. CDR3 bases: TGTGCCAGCAGCTTACAGGGCGGCTACGAGCAGTACTTC.

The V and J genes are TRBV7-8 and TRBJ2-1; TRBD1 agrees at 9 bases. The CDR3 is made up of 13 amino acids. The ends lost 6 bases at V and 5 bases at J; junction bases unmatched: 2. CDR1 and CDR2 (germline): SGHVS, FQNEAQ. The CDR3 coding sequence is TGTGCCAGCAGTTGGACAGGGGACAATGAGCAGTTCTTC. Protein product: CASSWTGDNEQFF. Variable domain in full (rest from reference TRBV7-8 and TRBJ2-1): GAGVSQSPRYKVAKRGQDVALRCDPISGHVSLFWYQQALGQGPEFLTYFQNEAQLDKSGLPSDRFFAERPEGSVSTLKIQRTQQEDSAVYLCASSWTGDNEQFFGPGTRLTVL.

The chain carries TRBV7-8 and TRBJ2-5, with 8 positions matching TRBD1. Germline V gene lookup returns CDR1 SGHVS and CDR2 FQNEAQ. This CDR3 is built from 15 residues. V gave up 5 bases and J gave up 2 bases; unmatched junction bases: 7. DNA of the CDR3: TGTGCCAGCAGCCAAATGACAGGGGTGCAAGAGACCCAGTACTTC. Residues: CASSQMTGVQETQYF.

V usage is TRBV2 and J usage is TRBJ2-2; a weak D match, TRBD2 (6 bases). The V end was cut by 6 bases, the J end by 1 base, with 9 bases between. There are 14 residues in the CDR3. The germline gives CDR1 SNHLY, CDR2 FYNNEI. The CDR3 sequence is CASSGTVNTGELFF. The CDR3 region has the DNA TGTGCCAGCAGCGGGACTGTGAACACCGGGGAGCTGTTTTTT.

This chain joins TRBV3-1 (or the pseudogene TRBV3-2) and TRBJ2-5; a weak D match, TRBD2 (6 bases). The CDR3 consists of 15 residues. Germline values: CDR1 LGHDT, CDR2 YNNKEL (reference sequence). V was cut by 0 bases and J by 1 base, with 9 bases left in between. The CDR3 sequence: CASSQDMGGQETQYF. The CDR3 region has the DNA TGTGCCAGCAGCCAAGATATGGGGGGCCAAGAGACCCAGTACTTC.

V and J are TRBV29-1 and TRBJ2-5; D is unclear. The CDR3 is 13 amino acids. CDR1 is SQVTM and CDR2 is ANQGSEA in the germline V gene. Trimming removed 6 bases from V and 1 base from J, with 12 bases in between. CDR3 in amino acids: CSVTRQLQETQYF. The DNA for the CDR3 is TGCAGCGTCACCAGACAACTCCAAGAGACCCAGTACTTC.

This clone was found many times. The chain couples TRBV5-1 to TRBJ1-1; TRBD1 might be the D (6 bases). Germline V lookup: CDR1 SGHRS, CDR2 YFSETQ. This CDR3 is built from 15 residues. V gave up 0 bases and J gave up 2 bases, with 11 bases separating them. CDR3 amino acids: CASSLGTVINTEAFF. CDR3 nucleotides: TGCGCCAGCAGCTTGGGGACAGTGATTAACACTGAAGCTTTCTTT.

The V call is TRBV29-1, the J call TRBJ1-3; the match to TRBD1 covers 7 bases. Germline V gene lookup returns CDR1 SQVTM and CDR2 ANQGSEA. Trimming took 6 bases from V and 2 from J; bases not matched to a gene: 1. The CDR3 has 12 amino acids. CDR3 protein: CSVQGAGNTIYF. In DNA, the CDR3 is TGCAGCGTGCAGGGGGCTGGAAACACCATATATTTT. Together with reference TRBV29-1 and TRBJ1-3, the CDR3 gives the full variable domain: SAVISQKPSRDICQRGTSLTIQCQVDSQVTMMFWYRQQPGQSLTLIATANQGSEATYESGFVIDKFPISRPNLTFSTLTVSNMSPEDSSIYLCSVQGAGNTIYFGEGSWLTVV.

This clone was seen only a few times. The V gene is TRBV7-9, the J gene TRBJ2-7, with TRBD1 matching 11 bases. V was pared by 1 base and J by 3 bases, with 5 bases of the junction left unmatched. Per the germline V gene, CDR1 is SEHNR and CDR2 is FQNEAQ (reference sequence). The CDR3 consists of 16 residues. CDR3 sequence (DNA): TGTGCCAGCAGCTTAGTCGGGACAGGGGGGCTCTACGAGCAGTACTTC. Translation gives CASSLVGTGGLYEQYF.

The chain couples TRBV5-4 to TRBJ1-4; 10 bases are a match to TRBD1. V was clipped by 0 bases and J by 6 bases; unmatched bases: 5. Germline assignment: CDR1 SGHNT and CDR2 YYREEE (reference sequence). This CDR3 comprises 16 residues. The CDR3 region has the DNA TGTGCCAGCAGCTTGGGGTCGGGACAGGGGCATGAAAAACTGTTTTTT. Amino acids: CASSLGSGQGHEKLFF.

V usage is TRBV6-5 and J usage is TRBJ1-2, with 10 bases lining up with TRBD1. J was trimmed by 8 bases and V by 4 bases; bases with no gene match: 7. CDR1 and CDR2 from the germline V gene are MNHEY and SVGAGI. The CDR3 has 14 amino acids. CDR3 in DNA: TGTGCCAGCAGTTTCCGGGACAGGGGTGAGGGCTACACCTTC. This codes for CASSFRDRGEGYTF.

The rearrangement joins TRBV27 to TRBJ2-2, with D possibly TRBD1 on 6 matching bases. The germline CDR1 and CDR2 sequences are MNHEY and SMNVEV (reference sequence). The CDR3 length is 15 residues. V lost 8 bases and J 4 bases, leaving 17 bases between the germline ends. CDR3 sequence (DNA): TGTGCCAGCGGAGTCCGAACAGGGTCCACCGGGGAGCTGTTTTTT. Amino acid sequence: CASGVRTGSTGELFF.

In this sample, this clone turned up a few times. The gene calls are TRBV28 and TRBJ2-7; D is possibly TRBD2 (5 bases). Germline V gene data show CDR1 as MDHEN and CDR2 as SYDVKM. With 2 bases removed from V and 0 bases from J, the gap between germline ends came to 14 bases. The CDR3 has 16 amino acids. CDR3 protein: CASSLELVGLSYEQYF. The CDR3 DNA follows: TGTGCCAGCAGTTTAGAACTGGTAGGACTCTCCTACGAGCAGTACTTC.

CDR3 sequence (DNA): TGTGCCAGCAGTGACGAGGATTACACTGAAGCTTTCTTT. This codes for CASSDEDYTEAFF. The genes are TRBV6-1 and TRBJ1-1, with D hard to call. The CDR3 sequence is 13 residues long. V shed 3 bases and J shed 3 bases, with 8 bases lying between them. CDR1 and CDR2 (germline): MNHNS, SASEGT.

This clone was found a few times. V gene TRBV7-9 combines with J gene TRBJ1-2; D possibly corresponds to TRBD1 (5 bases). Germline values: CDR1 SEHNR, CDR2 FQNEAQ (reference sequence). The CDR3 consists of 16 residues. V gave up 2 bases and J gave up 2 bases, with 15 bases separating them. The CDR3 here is CASSLRPQELNYGYTF. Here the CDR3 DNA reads TGTGCCAGCAGCTTACGTCCACAGGAGCTCAACTATGGCTACACCTTC.

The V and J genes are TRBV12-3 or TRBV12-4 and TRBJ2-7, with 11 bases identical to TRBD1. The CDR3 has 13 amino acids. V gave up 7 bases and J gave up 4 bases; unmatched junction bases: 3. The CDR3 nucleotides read TGTGCCAGCATTGGGGACAGGGGGTACGAGCAGTACTTC. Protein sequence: CASIGDRGYEQYF.

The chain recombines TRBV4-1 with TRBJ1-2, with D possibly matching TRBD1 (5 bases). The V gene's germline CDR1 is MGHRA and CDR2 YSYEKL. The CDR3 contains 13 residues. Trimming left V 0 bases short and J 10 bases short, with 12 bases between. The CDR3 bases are TGCGCCAGCAGCCAAGATCGGGGGACCTACTACACCTTC. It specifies CASSQDRGTYYTF.

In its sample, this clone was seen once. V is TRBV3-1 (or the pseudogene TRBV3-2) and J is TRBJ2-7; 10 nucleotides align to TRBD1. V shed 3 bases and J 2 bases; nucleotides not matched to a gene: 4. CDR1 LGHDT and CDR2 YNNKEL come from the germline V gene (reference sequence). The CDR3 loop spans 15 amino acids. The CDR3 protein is CASSQRDRGPYEQYF. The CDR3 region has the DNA TGTGCCAGCAGCCAGCGGGACAGGGGACCCTACGAGCAGTACTTC.

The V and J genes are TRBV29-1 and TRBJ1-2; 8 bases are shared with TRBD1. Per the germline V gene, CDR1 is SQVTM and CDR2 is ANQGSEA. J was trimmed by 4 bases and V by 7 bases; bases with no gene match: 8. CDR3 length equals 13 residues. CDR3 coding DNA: TGCAGCGCTGAGACAGGGGACACCTATGGCTACACCTTC. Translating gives CSAETGDTYGYTF.

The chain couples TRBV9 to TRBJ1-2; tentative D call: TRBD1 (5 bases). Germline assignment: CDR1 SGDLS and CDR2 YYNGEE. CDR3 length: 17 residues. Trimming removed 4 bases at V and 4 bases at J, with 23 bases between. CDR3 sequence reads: CASSKPWGGRLTYGYTF. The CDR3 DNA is TGTGCCAGCAGCAAACCCTGGGGGGGACGGCTTACCTATGGCTACACCTTC.

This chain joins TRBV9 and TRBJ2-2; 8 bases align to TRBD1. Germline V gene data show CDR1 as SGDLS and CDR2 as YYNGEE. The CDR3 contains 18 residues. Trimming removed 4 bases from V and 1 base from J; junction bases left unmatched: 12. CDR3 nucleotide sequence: TGTGCCAGCAGCCCACAATTAACCGGGACAGGGAACACCGGGGAGCTGTTTTTT. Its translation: CASSPQLTGTGNTGELFF.

The DNA of the CDR3 is TGTGCCAGCAGCCGTCCCATCGCAGGGATGGGTGAAAAACTGTTTTTT. It is translated as CASSRPIAGMGEKLFF. The chain has TRBV11-3 and TRBJ1-4, with D possibly TRBD1 on 5 matching bases. Germline V gene lookup returns CDR1 SGHNT and CDR2 YENEEA. Trimming shortened V by 5 bases and J by 7 bases, and 20 bases separated the two germline ends. The CDR3 loop spans 16 amino acids.